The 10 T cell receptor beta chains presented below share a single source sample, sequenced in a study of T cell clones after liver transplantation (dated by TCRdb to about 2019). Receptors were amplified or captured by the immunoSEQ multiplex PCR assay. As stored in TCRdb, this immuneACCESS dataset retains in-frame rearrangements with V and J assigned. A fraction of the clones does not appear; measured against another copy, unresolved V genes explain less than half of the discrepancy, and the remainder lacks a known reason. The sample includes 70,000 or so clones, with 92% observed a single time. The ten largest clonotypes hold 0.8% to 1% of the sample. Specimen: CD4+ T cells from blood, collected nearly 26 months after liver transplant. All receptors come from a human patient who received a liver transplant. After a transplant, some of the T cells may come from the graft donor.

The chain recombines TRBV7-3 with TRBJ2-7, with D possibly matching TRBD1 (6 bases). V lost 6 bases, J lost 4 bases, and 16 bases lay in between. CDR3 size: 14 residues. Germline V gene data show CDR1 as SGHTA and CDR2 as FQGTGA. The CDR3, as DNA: TGTGCCAGCAGTTTTGGACAGCCGGGATACGAGCAGTACTTC. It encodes CASSFGQPGYEQYF.

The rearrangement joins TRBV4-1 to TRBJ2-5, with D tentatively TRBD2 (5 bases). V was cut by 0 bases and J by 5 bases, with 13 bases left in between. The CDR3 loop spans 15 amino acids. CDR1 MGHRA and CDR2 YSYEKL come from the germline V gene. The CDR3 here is CASSQDPAGPETQYF. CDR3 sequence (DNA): TGCGCCAGCAGCCAAGATCCCGCGGGTCCCGAGACCCAGTACTTC.

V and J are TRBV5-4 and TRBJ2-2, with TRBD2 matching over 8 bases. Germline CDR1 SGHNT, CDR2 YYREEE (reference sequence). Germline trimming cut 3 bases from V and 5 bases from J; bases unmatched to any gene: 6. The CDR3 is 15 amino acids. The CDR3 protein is CASSSDSGGTGELFF. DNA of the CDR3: TGTGCCAGCAGCTCGGACAGCGGGGGAACCGGGGAGCTGTTTTTT.

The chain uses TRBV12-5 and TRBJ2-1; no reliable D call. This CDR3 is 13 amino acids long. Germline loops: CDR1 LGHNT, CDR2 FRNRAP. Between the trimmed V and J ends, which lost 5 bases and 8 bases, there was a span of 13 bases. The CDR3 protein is CASGLIAVDEQFF. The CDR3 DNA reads TGTGCTAGTGGTCTGATTGCCGTGGATGAGCAGTTCTTC.

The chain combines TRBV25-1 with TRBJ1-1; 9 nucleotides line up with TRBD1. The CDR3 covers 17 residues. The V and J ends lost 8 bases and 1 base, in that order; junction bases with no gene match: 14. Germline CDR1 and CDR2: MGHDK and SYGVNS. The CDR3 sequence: CASYGQGRGQQNTEAFF. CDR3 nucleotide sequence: TGTGCCAGCTACGGACAGGGGAGAGGACAGCAGAACACTGAAGCTTTCTTT.

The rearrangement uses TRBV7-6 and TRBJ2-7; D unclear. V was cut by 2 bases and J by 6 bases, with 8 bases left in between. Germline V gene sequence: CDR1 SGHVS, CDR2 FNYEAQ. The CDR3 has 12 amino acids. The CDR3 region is CASSLSVGEQYF. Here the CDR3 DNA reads TGTGCCAGCAGCTTAAGCGTAGGCGAGCAGTACTTC.

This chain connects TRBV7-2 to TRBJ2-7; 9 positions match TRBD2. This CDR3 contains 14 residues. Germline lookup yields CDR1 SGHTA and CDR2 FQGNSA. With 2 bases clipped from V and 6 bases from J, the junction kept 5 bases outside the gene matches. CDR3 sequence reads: CASSLLAGEGEQYF. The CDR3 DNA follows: TGTGCCAGCAGCTTATTAGCGGGAGAGGGCGAGCAGTACTTC.

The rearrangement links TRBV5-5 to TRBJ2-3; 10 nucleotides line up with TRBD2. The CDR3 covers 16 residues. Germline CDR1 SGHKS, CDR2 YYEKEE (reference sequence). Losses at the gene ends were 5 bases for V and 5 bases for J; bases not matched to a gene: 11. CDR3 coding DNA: TGTGCCAGCAGAAAGCTAGCGGGAGAGGTAGTAGATACGCAGTATTTT. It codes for CASRKLAGEVVDTQYF.

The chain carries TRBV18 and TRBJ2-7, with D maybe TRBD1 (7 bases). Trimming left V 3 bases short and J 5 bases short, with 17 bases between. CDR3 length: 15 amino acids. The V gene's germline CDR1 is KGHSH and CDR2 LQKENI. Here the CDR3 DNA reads TGTGCCAGCTCACCGGGCCGAGGGGGCGGGAACGAGCAGTACTTC. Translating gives CASSPGRGGGNEQYF.

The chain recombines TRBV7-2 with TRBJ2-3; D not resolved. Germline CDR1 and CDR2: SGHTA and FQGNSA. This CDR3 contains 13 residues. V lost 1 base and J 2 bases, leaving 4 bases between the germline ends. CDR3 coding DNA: TGTGCCAGCAGCTTAGACGCCACAGATACGCAGTATTTT. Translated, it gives CASSLDATDTQYF.